These 18 T cell receptor beta chains came from one sample sequenced in a study of identical twins. TCRdb re-derived calls from the 5' RACE reads in MiXCR, one entry per CDR3 protein. In the table there are roughly 710,000 distinct CDR3 sequences, around 6% of which are singletons. Sequencing input: naive T cells sorted from blood. Receptor source: a young man in good health.

This clonotype showed up just a few times. The chain has TRBV20-1 and TRBJ2-5; 7 nucleotides match TRBD2. V shed 5 bases, J shed 2 bases, and the junction held 5 bases outside the gene matches. The CDR3 is made up of 13 amino acids. Germline V gene lookup returns CDR1 DFQATT and CDR2 SNEGSKA (reference sequence). CDR3 DNA: TGCAGTGCTTTCCGGACTAGACAAGAGACCCAGTACTTC. Translation gives CSAFRTRQETQYF.

The sample holds a few counts of this clonotype. V is TRBV9 and J is TRBJ2-5, with 8 bases identical to TRBD2. CDR3 size: 15 residues. The V gene end was trimmed by 4 bases and the J gene end by 5 bases; junction bases not matched to a gene: 10. Per the germline V gene, CDR1 is SGDLS and CDR2 is YYNGEE. The CDR3 loop is CASSPTGLAGETQYF. In DNA form, the CDR3 reads TGTGCCAGCAGCCCAACCGGACTAGCTGGCGAGACCCAGTACTTC. The variable domain in full, with the rest retrieved from reference TRBV9 and TRBJ2-5, is DSGVTQTPKHLITATGQRVTLRCSPRSGDLSVYWYQQSLDQGLQFLIQYYNGEERAKGNILERFSAQQFPDLHSELNLSSLELGDSALYFCASSPTGLAGETQYFGPGTRLLVL.

The V and J genes are TRBV2 and TRBJ2-7; weak D call: TRBD1 (6 bases). V lost 8 bases and J lost 2, with 25 bases in between. Germline V gives CDR1 SNHLY, CDR2 FYNNEI. There are 17 residues in the CDR3. The CDR3 here is CASGHQMRQALTYEQYF. The CDR3 DNA sequence: TGTGCCAGCGGCCATCAGATGAGACAGGCCCTAACCTACGAGCAGTACTTC.

The chain joins TRBV27 to TRBJ1-6; D gene uncertain. The CDR3 loop spans 14 amino acids. The germline gives CDR1 MNHEY, CDR2 SMNVEV (reference sequence). The germline V and J ends were trimmed by 7 bases and 10 bases, with 17 bases remaining between them. The CDR3 protein is CASTQGLSYSPLHF. In DNA form, the CDR3 reads TGTGCCAGCACTCAAGGGCTCAGTTACTCACCCCTCCACTTT.

This clonotype was observed a handful of times. The J gene is TRBJ2-7, the V gene TRBV7-9; 10 bases align to TRBD1. The V gene's germline CDR1 is SEHNR and CDR2 FQNEAQ (reference sequence). The CDR3 runs to 17 residues. V trimming: 3 bases; J trimming: 1 base; junction bases outside the gene matches: 9. The CDR3 region has the DNA TGTGCCAGCAGCTTTTCAGGGACAGGGGAAAAATCCTACGAGCAGTACGTC. Protein product: CASSFSGTGEKSYEQYV.

The chain has TRBV5-1 and TRBJ2-2; D ambiguous. Germline CDR1 and CDR2: SGHRS and YFSETQ. The CDR3 covers 12 residues. Trimming removed 6 bases from V and 3 bases from J, with 6 bases in between. The CDR3 spells CASKVDTGELFF. DNA for the CDR3: TGCGCCAGCAAGGTGGACACCGGGGAGCTGTTTTTT.

Turning to this clonotype: A much larger clone differs from this one at a single base, so this may be a read error. This rearrangement joins TRBV10-3 to TRBJ1-1, with a tentative D call TRBD1 (5 bases). CDR1 is ENHRY and CDR2 is SYGVKD in the germline V gene. The CDR3 contains 13 residues. V lost 0 bases, J lost 9 bases, and 11 bases lay in between. CDR3 DNA sequence: TGTGCCATCAGTGAGTCTCAACAGGATCAAGCTTTCTTT. Its protein is CAISESQQDQAFF.

This clonotype was seen a few times. The chain uses TRBV7-8 and TRBJ1-2; 7 bases match TRBD1. V lost 5 bases and J lost 8; bases outside the gene matches: 8. CDR1 and CDR2 (germline): SGHVS, FQNEAQ. CDR3 size: 13 residues. As DNA, the CDR3 is TGTGCCAGCAGCGCAACAGGGGCGGGAGGCTACACCTTC. Its protein product is CASSATGAGGYTF.

This clonotype showed up many times. The V call is TRBV5-1, the J call TRBJ2-3; a weak D match, TRBD2 (6 bases). V lost 0 bases to trimming and J lost 2 bases, with 13 bases between them. The germline gives CDR1 SGHRS, CDR2 YFSETQ. The CDR3 is made up of 16 amino acids. The CDR3 coding sequence is TGCGCCAGCAGCTTGGCCTCGGCGGGACCCACAGATACGCAGTATTTT. Translated, it gives CASSLASAGPTDTQYF.

This clonotype has at least ten counts. This chain uses TRBV5-6 with TRBJ2-3, with D uncertain. The ends were cut back, 3 bases at V and 6 bases at J, with 11 bases in the middle. The CDR3 runs to 13 residues. CDR1 is SGHDT and CDR2 is YYEEEE in the germline V gene. The DNA of the CDR3 is TGTGCCAGCAGCTCGGACGCTGGGGATACGCAGTATTTT. It encodes CASSSDAGDTQYF.

This clonotype appeared many times. J is TRBJ2-1 and V is TRBV29-1, with D tentatively TRBD1 (6 bases). V was trimmed by 2 bases and J by 7 bases, leaving 21 bases between them. Looked up from germline, CDR1 is SQVTM and CDR2 is ANQGSEA. This CDR3 is built from 16 residues. For the CDR3, the DNA is TGCAGCGTTGAATCGGGCAGGGGCTCCCGGACGAATGAGCAGTTCTTC. This gives the protein CSVESGRGSRTNEQFF.

This chain uses TRBV10-3 with TRBJ2-3, with 8 positions matching TRBD2. CDR3 length: 16 amino acids. Trimming removed 6 bases from V and 1 base from J; junction bases left unmatched: 9. Looked up from germline, CDR1 is ENHRY and CDR2 is SYGVKD. The CDR3 DNA is TGTGCCATCAGCCCAGCGGGGGTGTGGGGCACAGATACGCAGTATTTT. Translated, it gives CAISPAGVWGTDTQYF.

The CDR3 nucleotides read TGTGCCAGCAGCTTGGAGTACGCCAGGGCTGACTACGAGCAGTACGTC. Its protein product is CASSLEYARADYEQYV. The chain combines TRBV5-5 with TRBJ2-7; D might be TRBD1 (5 bases). The germline V gene encodes CDR1 SGHKS and CDR2 YYEKEE (reference sequence). V was pared by 0 bases and J by 3 bases, with 16 bases between. The CDR3 runs 16 residues.

Ten or more counts support this clonotype. The V gene is TRBV20-1, the J gene TRBJ2-3, with TRBD2 identical over 9 bases. J was trimmed by 4 bases and V by 5 bases; bases with no gene match: 13. The germline CDR1 and CDR2 sequences are DFQATT and SNEGSKA (reference sequence). The CDR3 loop spans 16 amino acids. CDR3 sequence reads: CSAHSSSGTRADTQYF. The CDR3 region has the DNA TGCAGTGCTCACAGCTCTAGCGGGACCCGGGCAGATACGCAGTATTTT.

This clonotype has just a few counts. V and J are TRBV3-1 and TRBJ2-7; 9 bases agree with TRBD1. The CDR3 has 15 amino acids. Per germline, CDR1 LGHDT and CDR2 YNNKEL (reference sequence). V lost 3 bases to trimming and J lost 3 bases; unmatched junction nucleotides: 6. CDR3 in amino acids: CASSQGGQGIYEQYF. The CDR3 nucleotides are TGTGCCAGCAGCCAGGGAGGACAGGGGATCTACGAGCAGTACTTC.

The rearrangement uses TRBV18 and TRBJ2-7, with TRBD1 matching over 10 bases. V dropped 3 bases and J dropped 5; count of bases not matched to a gene: 4. The CDR3 spans 14 residues. Germline lookup yields CDR1 KGHSH and CDR2 LQKENI. The CDR3: CASSPRTGGDEQYF. The CDR3 DNA reads as TGTGCCAGCTCACCGCGGACAGGGGGGGACGAGCAGTACTTC.

Many counts were recorded for this clonotype. The chain has TRBV11-2 and TRBJ1-6; 7 nucleotides agree with TRBD1. CDR1 and CDR2 (germline): SGHAT, FQNNGV. This CDR3 contains 12 residues. V lost 6 bases and J lost 14; bases outside the gene matches: 7. The CDR3 spells CASSLQGGTLHF. CDR3 nucleotide sequence: TGTGCCAGCAGTCTTCAAGGGGGCACCCTCCACTTT.

The table lists this clonotype with a few counts. The V gene is TRBV20-1, the J gene TRBJ2-7; TRBD2 matches 9 bases. Per the germline V gene, CDR1 is DFQATT and CDR2 is SNEGSKA (reference sequence). V lost 0 bases and J lost 3; bases outside the gene matches: 6. This CDR3 comprises 15 residues. CDR3 nucleotide sequence: TGCAGTGCTAGAGATGTTAGCGGGAGAAGCTACGAGCAGTACGTC. It specifies CSARDVSGRSYEQYV.